This T cell receptor beta chain was profiled in a study of blood T cells in healthy people across ages. Combining a sample-barcoded 5' primer with a J-beta primer mix, a second PCR ran for roughly 7 to 12 cycles. TCRdb fed the 5' RACE reads into MiXCR, producing one record per CDR3 protein. The sample has 710,000 or so distinct CDR3 sequences, 32% seen once. Broader study findings: Bulk PBMC profiling left naive and antigen-experienced comparisons inconclusive.

CDR1 is SGHRS, CDR2 YFSETQ, per germline. The CDR3 extends over 12 amino acids. V was shortened by 2 bases and J by 7 bases, with 10 bases between the two germline ends. About this clonotype itself: Antigen unknown. This clone may be a read error of a much larger clone one base away.

V is TRBV5-1 and J is TRBJ2-7, with unresolved D. Sequencing used blood. The TCR was taken from a woman over 75 in good health. The CDR3 DNA reads TGCGCCAGCAGCTTCAGTCCGGATGAGCAGTACTTC. Protein sequence: CASSFSPDEQYF.